A selection of T cell receptor beta chains follows, all from one sample in a study of T cells in localized non-small cell lung cancer. Produced via immunoSEQ multiplex PCR; TCRdb's table is partial and in-frame only. The sample lists around 15,000 clones, approximately 89% occurring once. The sequencing here drew on peripheral blood mononuclear cells, taken before any cancer treatment. These receptor sequences come from a man between 40 and 70 years old with stage III lung adenocarcinoma. Both conserved end residues are part of each CDR3. Each record gives: D gene, V gene, J gene, clone size, CDR3 DNA, CDR3 protein. A D gene is named only where the DNA matches it firmly. Size values are once, few and many counts, or a class for expanded clones, and some rows have none.

.	TRBV7-9	TRBJ2-4	.	TGTGCCAGCAGCTTAGACCGGGTCTCATGGGCCAAAAACATTCAGTACTTC	CASSLDRVSWAKNIQYF
.	TRBV19	TRBJ2-4	.	TGTGCCAGTAGTATGATCGGAGATAACAAAAACATTCAGTACTTC	CASSMIGDNKNIQYF
.	TRBV28	TRBJ2-1	.	TGTGCCAGCAGGCCCGAACTGAATCTAGGAGACTACAATGAGCAGTTCTTC	CASRPELNLGDYNEQFF
.	TRBV7-2	TRBJ1-5	.	TGTGCCAGCAGCTTAGATAGCGGGGCTGGTCAGCCCCAGCATTTT	CASSLDSGAGQPQHF
.	TRBV9	TRBJ2-1	.	TGTGCCAGCAGCGTAGCTGGGGCCTCCTACAATGAGCAGTTCTTC	CASSVAGASYNEQFF
.	TRBV7-9	TRBJ1-1	.	TGTGCCAGCAGCCTGGTCACTGAAGCTTTCTTT	CASSLVTEAFF
.	TRBV19	TRBJ2-5	.	TGTGCCAGGAGACAGGAAGGGCGGGACGAAAAAGAGACCCAGTACTTC	CARRQEGRDEKETQYF
.	TRBV15	TRBJ2-1	.	TGTGCCACCAGCAGAGAGTTAGCTAGCCGCAATGAGCAGTTCTTC	CATSRELASRNEQFF
TRBD2	TRBV28	TRBJ2-3	.	TGTGCCAGCAGTTCCGGACTAGCGGAGACTAGCACAGATACGCAGTATTTT	CASSSGLAETSTDTQYF
TRBD2	TRBV9	TRBJ2-1	.	TGTGCCAGCAGCCCCGGGGGGTGGACTAGCGACAGCTCCTACAATGAGCAGTTCTTC	CASSPGGWTSDSSYNEQFF
.	TRBV19	TRBJ1-1	.	TGTGCCAGTAGTGCAATGGTCTTAGGCTCAACTGAAGCTTTCTTT	CASSAMVLGSTEAFF
.	TRBV2	TRBJ1-1	.	TGTGCCAGCAAGGGAGCCACTGAAGCTTTCTTT	CASKGATEAFF
TRBD1	TRBV6-4	TRBJ2-2	.	TGTGCCAGCAGTGATGGAGCGGACAGGGGGGAGCTGTTTTTT	CASSDGADRGELFF
TRBD2	TRBV4-1	TRBJ2-1	.	TGCGCCAGCAGCCAAGGTGGGGCTAGCGGTTACAATGAGCAGTTCTTC	CASSQGGASGYNEQFF
.	TRBV29-1	TRBJ1-2	.	TGCAGCGTTGGGGTAGGGGGAGCCCTGAGGGGCTACACCTTC	CSVGVGGALRGYTF
.	TRBV7-9	TRBJ2-1	.	TGTGCCAGCAGCTCCGGGATGAGGGGGAATGAGCAGTTCTTC	CASSSGMRGNEQFF
.	TRBV6-6	TRBJ2-2	.	TGTGCCAGCAGTTACTTAAGCGTTCGGACCGGGGAGCTGTTTTTT	CASSYLSVRTGELFF
.	TRBV7-9	TRBJ2-3	.	TGTGCCAGCAGCTTAGCAGTGGACTTAGTTTTAAATACGCAGTATTTT	CASSLAVDLVLNTQYF
.	TRBV11-2	TRBJ2-3	.	TGTGCCAGCAGCTTAAATGGCAGGCCCCGCACAGATACGCAGTATTTT	CASSLNGRPRTDTQYF
.	TRBV5-1	TRBJ2-5	.	TGCGCCAGCAGCCCAGAACTGGTAGGGGACCCTGAGACCCAGTACTTC	CASSPELVGDPETQYF
.	TRBV7-7	TRBJ2-3	.	TGTGCCAGCAGCTTAACTGCCAGGGTGGGTACAGATACGCAGTATTTT	CASSLTARVGTDTQYF
TRBD1	TRBV5-1	TRBJ1-6	.	TGCGCCAGCAGCTTTTCAGGGGGCTCAGATAATTCACCCCTCCACTTT	CASSFSGGSDNSPLHF
.	TRBV7-3	TRBJ2-3	.	TGTGCCAGCAGCTTAAGGGGGCTAGCAAGCACAGATACGCAGTATTTT	CASSLRGLASTDTQYF
TRBD2	TRBV2	TRBJ2-2	.	TGTGCCAGCAGAGTCACTAGCGGGAGAGGCGGGGAGCTGTTTTTT	CASRVTSGRGGELFF
TRBD2	TRBV5-4	TRBJ2-7	.	TGTGCCAGCAGCTTGGGGGACGGGAGGGCCCGGTACGAGCAGTACTTC	CASSLGDGRARYEQYF
TRBD1	TRBV6-1	TRBJ1-5	.	TGTGCCAGCAGTACTTGGGGACAGCTAGATCAGCCCCAGCATTTT	CASSTWGQLDQPQHF
.	TRBV14	TRBJ2-7	once	TGTGCCAGCAGCCAAGTCCGGGGGAGCGAGCAGTACTTC	CASSQVRGSEQYF
TRBD2	TRBV7-2	TRBJ2-5	.	TGTGCCAGCAGTTCGACTAGCGGGGAAGAGACCCAGTACTTC	CASSSTSGEETQYF
TRBD2	TRBV12-5	TRBJ2-3	.	TGTGCTAGTGGCCCTGAGTGGGCGGCGGACTCCCAGCGGGGGAGCACAGATACGCAGTATTTT	CASGPEWAADSQRGSTDTQYF
.	TRBV2	TRBJ1-4	.	TGTGCCAGCAGCCTACAAGGGCGCAGAACGAATGAAAAACTGTTTTTT	CASSLQGRRTNEKLFF
TRBD2	TRBV5-1	TRBJ2-1	.	TGCGCCAGCAGCCCCTACTTAAGCGGGGCCTCCTACAATGAGCAGTTCTTC	CASSPYLSGASYNEQFF
TRBD2	TRBV2	TRBJ2-3	.	TGTGCCAGCAGTCCCGGGACTAGCGGGGGTACGCAGTATTTT	CASSPGTSGGTQYF
.	TRBV18	TRBJ1-5	.	TGTGCCAGCTCACCATTTGGGCGGAGGCAGGGTTTCAATCAGCCCCAGCATTTT	CASSPFGRRQGFNQPQHF
.	TRBV11-2	TRBJ1-5	.	TGTGCCAGCAGTATGGACAGCACCCTGCCCCAGCATTTT	CASSMDSTLPQHF
TRBD1	TRBV9	TRBJ1-6	.	TGTGCCAGCAGCGAGACAGGGTTGTATCATTCACCCCTCCACTTT	CASSETGLYHSPLHF
.	TRBV5-5	TRBJ1-5	.	TGTGCCAGCAGCTTGGCACAGGGAGATCAGCCCCAGCATTTT	CASSLAQGDQPQHF
.	TRBV5-5	TRBJ2-2	.	TGTGCCAGCAGCTTGGAGGACGGGGAGCTGTTTTTT	CASSLEDGELFF
.	TRBV11-3	TRBJ2-1	once	TGTGCCAGCAGCTCCCCGGGGGAGGCCAATGAGCAGTTCTTC	CASSSPGEANEQFF
TRBD2	TRBV4-2	TRBJ2-3	.	TGTGCCAGCAGCCCGCGGGAGGGTGGCACAGATACGCAGTATTTT	CASSPREGGTDTQYF
.	TRBV28	TRBJ1-5	.	TGTGCCAGCAGTTTATTTGGGGGAACGAGCAATCAGCCCCAGCATTTT	CASSLFGGTSNQPQHF
.	TRBV12-5	TRBJ2-5	.	TGTGCTAGTGGTTTGGGAGACGGGGAGACCCAGTACTTC	CASGLGDGETQYF
.	TRBV28	TRBJ2-7	.	TGTGCCAGCAGCTCCGGGACTTACGAGCAGTACTTC	CASSSGTYEQYF
TRBD2	TRBV10-1	TRBJ2-3	few	TGCGCCAGCAGTGAGTCTTTAGCGGGGGGCACAGATACGCAGTATTTT	CASSESLAGGTDTQYF
TRBD1	TRBV28	TRBJ2-7	.	TGTGCCAGCACCTCATGGACAGGGGGCTCCTACGAGCAGTACTTC	CASTSWTGGSYEQYF
TRBD1	TRBV7-2	TRBJ1-2	.	TGTGCCAGCAGCCAGGGACAGAACTATGGCTACACCTTC	CASSQGQNYGYTF
TRBD2	TRBV6-6	TRBJ2-7	.	TGTGCCAGTCGACTAGCGGGGAAGCAGTACTTC	CASRLAGKQYF
.	TRBV5-4	TRBJ1-1	.	TGTGCCAGCAGCTCCTTAACCAGGGATGACACTGAAGCTTTCTTT	CASSSLTRDDTEAFF
.	TRBV27	TRBJ2-5	.	TGTGCCAGCAGTCCCTTCAATCCGGGACTCCAAGAGACCCAGTACTTC	CASSPFNPGLQETQYF
.	TRBV6-1	TRBJ2-7	.	TGTGCCAGCGAATTAACGATTAACTACGAGCAGTACTTC	CASELTINYEQYF
TRBD1	TRBV25-1	TRBJ1-2	.	TGTGCCACCGAAGATTCCGGGACAGGGTTTGGCTACACCTTC	CATEDSGTGFGYTF
TRBD2	TRBV7-2	TRBJ2-1	.	TGTGCCAGCAGCACCCCGGGACTAGTGAGGCAGCAGTTCTTC	CASSTPGLVRQQFF